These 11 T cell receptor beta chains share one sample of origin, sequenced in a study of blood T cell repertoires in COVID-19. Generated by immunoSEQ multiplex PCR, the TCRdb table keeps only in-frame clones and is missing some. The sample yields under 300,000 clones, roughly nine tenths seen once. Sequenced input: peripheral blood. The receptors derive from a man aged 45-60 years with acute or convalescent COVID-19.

DNA for the CDR3: TGTGCCAGCAGTTCCCCGGGACTAGGCATGTCGGAGACCCAGTACTTC. Amino acids: CASSSPGLGMSETQYF. The chain joins TRBV25-1 to TRBJ2-5; TRBD2 matches at 8 bases. This CDR3 comprises 16 residues. V dropped 5 bases and J dropped 5; count of bases not matched to a gene: 13. CDR1 and CDR2 (germline): MGHDK, SYGVNS.

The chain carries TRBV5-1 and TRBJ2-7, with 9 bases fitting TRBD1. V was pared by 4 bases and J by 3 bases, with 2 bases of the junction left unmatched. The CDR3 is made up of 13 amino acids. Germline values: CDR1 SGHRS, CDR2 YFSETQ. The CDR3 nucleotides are TGCGCCAGCAGCAAGACAGGGGGCTACGAGCAGTACTTC. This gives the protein CASSKTGGYEQYF. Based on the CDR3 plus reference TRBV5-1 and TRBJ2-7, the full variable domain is KAGVTQTPRYLIKTRGQQVTLSCSPISGHRSVSWYQQTPGQGLQFLFEYFSETQRNKGNFPGRFSGRQFSNSRSEMNVSTLELGDSALYLCASSKTGGYEQYFGPGTRLTVT.

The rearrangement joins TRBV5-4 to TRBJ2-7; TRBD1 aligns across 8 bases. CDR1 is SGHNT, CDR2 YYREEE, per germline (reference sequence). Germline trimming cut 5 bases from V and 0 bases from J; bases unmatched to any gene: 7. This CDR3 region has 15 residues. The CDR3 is CASRAGGMSSYEQYF. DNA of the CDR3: TGTGCCAGCAGGGCAGGGGGCATGAGCTCCTACGAGCAGTACTTC. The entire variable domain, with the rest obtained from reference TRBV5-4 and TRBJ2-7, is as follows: ETGVTQSPTHLIKTRGQQVTLRCSSQSGHNTVSWYQQALGQGPQFIFQYYREEENGRGNFPPRFSGLQFPNYSSELNVNALELDDSALYLCASRAGGMSSYEQYFGPGTRLTVT.

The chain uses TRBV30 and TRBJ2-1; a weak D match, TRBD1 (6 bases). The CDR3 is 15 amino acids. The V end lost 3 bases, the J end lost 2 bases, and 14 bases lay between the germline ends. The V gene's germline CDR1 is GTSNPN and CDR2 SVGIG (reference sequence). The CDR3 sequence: CAWSKRGSPYNEQFF. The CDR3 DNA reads TGTGCCTGGAGCAAGAGGGGGTCCCCCTACAATGAGCAGTTCTTC.

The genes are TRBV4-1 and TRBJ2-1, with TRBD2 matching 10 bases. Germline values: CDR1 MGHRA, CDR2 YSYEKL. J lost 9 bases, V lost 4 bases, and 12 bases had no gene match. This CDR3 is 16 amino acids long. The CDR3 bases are TGCGCCAGCAGCCCTAGGGCTAGCGGGGGTCTTGGTGAGCAGTTCTTC. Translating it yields CASSPRASGGLGEQFF.

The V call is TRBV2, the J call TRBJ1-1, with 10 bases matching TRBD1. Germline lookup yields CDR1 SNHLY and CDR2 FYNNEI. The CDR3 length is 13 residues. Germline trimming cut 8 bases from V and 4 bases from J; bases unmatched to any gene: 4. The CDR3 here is CASGTGVATEAFF. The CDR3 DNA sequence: TGTGCCAGCGGGACAGGGGTGGCCACTGAAGCTTTCTTT.

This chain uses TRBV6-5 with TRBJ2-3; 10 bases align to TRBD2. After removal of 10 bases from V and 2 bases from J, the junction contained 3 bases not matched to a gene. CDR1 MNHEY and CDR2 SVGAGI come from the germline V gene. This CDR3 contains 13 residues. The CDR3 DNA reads TGTGCCACCGGGACTAGCGACACAGATACGCAGTATTTT. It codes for CATGTSDTDTQYF.

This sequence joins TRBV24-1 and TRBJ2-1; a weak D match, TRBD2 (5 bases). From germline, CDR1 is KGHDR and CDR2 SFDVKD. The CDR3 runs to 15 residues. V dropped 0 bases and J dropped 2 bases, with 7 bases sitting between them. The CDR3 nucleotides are TGTGCCACCAGTGATTTGCGGGATCCCTACAATGAGCAGTTCTTC. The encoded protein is CATSDLRDPYNEQFF.

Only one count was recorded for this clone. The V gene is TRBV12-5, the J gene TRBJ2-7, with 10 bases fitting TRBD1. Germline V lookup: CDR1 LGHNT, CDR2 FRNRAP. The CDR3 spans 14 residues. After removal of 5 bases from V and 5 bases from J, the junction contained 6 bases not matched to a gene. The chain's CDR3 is CASGTGTGAHEQYF. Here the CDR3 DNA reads TGTGCTAGTGGTACCGGGACAGGGGCCCACGAGCAGTACTTC. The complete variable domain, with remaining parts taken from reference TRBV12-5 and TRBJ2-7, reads DARVTQTPRHKVTEMGQEVTMRCQPILGHNTVFWYRQTMMQGLELLAYFRNRAPLDDSGMPKDRFSAEMPDATLATLKIQPSEPRDSAVYFCASGTGTGAHEQYFGPGTRLTVT.

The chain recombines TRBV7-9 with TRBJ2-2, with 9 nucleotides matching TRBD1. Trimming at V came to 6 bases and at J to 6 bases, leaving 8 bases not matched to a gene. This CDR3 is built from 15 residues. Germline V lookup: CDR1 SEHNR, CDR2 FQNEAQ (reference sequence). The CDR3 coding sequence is TGTGCCAGCAGTTCCGGGACAGGGTTCGCCGGGGAGCTGTTTTTT. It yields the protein CASSSGTGFAGELFF.

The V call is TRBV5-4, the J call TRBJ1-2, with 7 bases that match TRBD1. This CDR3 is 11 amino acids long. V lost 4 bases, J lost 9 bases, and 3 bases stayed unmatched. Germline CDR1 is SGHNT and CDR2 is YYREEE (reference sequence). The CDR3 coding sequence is TGTGCCAGCAGCGTGACAGGGCGCTACACCTTC. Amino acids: CASSVTGRYTF.